This note documents a single T cell receptor beta chain sequence. Its antigen remains unidentified. Unstimulated regulatory T cells (CD4+CD25+CD127-), CD4+CD25- non-regulatory cells, CD4 and CD8 cells were FACS-sorted from thawed PBMCs. Data came from immunoSEQ multiplex PCR; TCRdb stores just in-frame clones and leaves some out. This sample carries about 73,000 clones, around 90% of them seen once, and the ten largest clones take approximately 0.37%. This entry is derived from a study of Tregs in tolerant kidney transplant recipients. The study's findings and limits: Biological reproducibility was not directly addressed, but technical replication error appeared minimal.

The CDR3 contains 15 residues. The V gene lost 6 bases and the J gene lost 1 base, with 13 bases spanning the gap. Germline V gene lookup returns CDR1 MNHEY and CDR2 SMNVEV (reference sequence). This receptor was identified in a human donor who received a combined kidney and bone marrow transplant. Sequenced material: Tregs from blood, taken before the transplant. The genes are TRBV27 and TRBJ1-5, with a possible D match to TRBD1 (6 bases). The CDR3 reads CASSLGGMSNQPQHF. CDR3 DNA: TGTGCCAGCAGCCTAGGGGGAATGAGCAATCAGCCCCAGCATTTT.